A single sample gave rise to the 2 T cell receptor beta chains below, sequenced in a study of T cell changes during pregnancy in multiple sclerosis. Generated by immunoSEQ multiplex PCR, the TCRdb table keeps only in-frame clones and is missing some. This sample carries more than 35,000 clones, 90% of them seen once, and the ten largest clones take over 0.45%. The specimen was CD4+ T cells from peripheral blood mononuclear cells, collected in the first trimester of pregnancy. These receptors were obtained from a female donor in good health, enrolled as a control in a pregnancy study.

The V call is TRBV7-2, the J call TRBJ1-2; tentatively, D is TRBD1 (6 bases). The CDR3 runs to 15 residues. Germline CDR1 SGHTA, CDR2 FQGNSA. Trimming left V 6 bases short and J 0 bases short, with 14 bases between. CDR3: CASSPFRTANYGYTF. In DNA form, the CDR3 reads TGTGCCAGCAGTCCATTCCGGACAGCTAACTATGGCTACACCTTC.

This clone was seen only once. The chain uses TRBV30 and TRBJ1-6, with TRBD1 matching over 11 bases. J was trimmed by 10 bases and V by 3 bases; bases with no gene match: 5. The CDR3 loop spans 14 amino acids. Germline CDR1 GTSNPN, CDR2 SVGIG (reference sequence). CDR3 sequence: CAWRGTGGRSPLHF. In DNA form, the CDR3 reads TGTGCCTGGAGGGGGACAGGGGGTCGCTCACCCCTCCACTTT.